The clone carrying this TCR beta chain has only one observation. This sample was included in a study of blood T cell repertoires in COVID-19. Study at large: The origin of the acute and convalescent COVID-19 samples was the United States, Italy and Spain.

Recruited during active infection, patients (from Seattle) were subsequently followed longitudinally. Authors' processing steps: By means of reference gene primer amplification, nucleated cell counts were estimated. Profiled with immunoSEQ multiplex PCR; TCRdb holds only in-frame clones, not every one. For V, J and clone size, that table is used; D and trimming come from the DNA. The sample has about 340,000 clones, 70% to 90% seen once. The ends lost 1 base at V and 4 bases at J; junction bases unmatched: 6. Per germline, CDR1 SGHRS and CDR2 YFSETQ. The CDR3 runs to 16 residues. This chain connects TRBV5-1 to TRBJ2-1; 9 bases map to TRBD2. The receptor was derived from a woman aged 60-75 years with COVID-19, enrolled during active disease. Input material: peripheral blood. The CDR3 spells CASSLSSGGIYNEQFF. The CDR3 DNA reads as TGCGCCAGCAGCTTGTCCAGCGGGGGGATTTACAATGAGCAGTTCTTC.